This T cell receptor (beta chain) was found in a study of cytotoxic CD8 clonotypes in ibrutinib-treated CLL. General observations from the study: Age-matched healthy donor levels were exceeded by baseline clonality, which tracked circulating CD8+ T-cell counts. Clonality went higher at ibrutinib response and then dropped back toward baseline at progression.

Frozen-stored PBMCs produced 1.5 to 2.5 micrograms of genomic DNA for TCR beta libraries. With respect to this clone: Its target is unknown.

The V segment lost 6 bases and the J segment 1 base; nucleotides outside the gene matches: 1. This CDR3 has 15 amino acids. The V gene's germline CDR1 is ENHRY and CDR2 SYGVKD. Measured with immunoSEQ multiplex PCR; TCRdb has only the in-frame clones, and not every one. The sample holds more than 110,000 clones, about 78% seen once. The sample here was PBMCs, taken after 24 months of ibrutinib treatment. This chain joins TRBV10-3 and TRBJ2-5; TRBD2 matches 14 bases. This clonotype was sampled from a human donor with chronic lymphocytic leukemia. CDR3 DNA: TGTGCCATCAGGACTAGCGGGGGGGGCCAAGAGACCCAGTACTTC. This encodes CAIRTSGGGQETQYF.